This T cell receptor beta chain derives from a study of CD8 T cells in ankylosing spondylitis. This clonotype was seen a few times. The antigen remains undetermined. TCRdb recomputed calls from the 5' RACE reads with MiXCR, one row per CDR3 protein. Counted here are over 450,000 distinct CDR3 sequences, over 9.5% occurring once; the ten biggest clones make up about 6.5%. The CDR3 runs 16 residues. V lost 8 bases to trimming and J lost 7 bases; unmatched junction nucleotides: 15. The germline V gene encodes CDR1 MNHEY and CDR2 SMNVEV (reference sequence). Study conclusions and caveats: Significant enrichment of disease-linked clones was reported in matched ankylosing spondylitis synovial fluid. One TCR beta motif, made up of under ten highly homologous variants, appeared characteristic of ankylosing spondylitis blood. Peripheral blood samples showed relatively rare disease-linked clones, and these clones were CD8+.

The sequence derives from a male donor with ankylosing spondylitis. Sample: blood, either unsorted or a sorted T cell fraction (not recorded which). The V gene is TRBV27, the J gene TRBJ2-1; 9 positions agree with TRBD2. The CDR3 loop is CASGGSAGGPRNEQFF. CDR3 in DNA: TGTGCCAGCGGTGGTTCGGCGGGAGGGCCGAGGAATGAGCAGTTCTTC.